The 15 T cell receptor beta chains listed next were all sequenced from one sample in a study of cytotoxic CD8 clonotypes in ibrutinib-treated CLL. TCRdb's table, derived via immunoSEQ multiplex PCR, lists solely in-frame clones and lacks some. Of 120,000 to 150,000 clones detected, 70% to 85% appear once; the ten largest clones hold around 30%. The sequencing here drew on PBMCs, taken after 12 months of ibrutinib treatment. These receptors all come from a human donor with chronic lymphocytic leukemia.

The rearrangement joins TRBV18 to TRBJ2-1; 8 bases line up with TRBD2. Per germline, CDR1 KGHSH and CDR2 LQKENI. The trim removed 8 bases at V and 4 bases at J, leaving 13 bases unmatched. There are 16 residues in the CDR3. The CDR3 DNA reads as TGTGCCAGCCAGTCATTCGACAGCGGGAGTTACAATGAGCAGTTCTTC. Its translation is CASQSFDSGSYNEQFF.

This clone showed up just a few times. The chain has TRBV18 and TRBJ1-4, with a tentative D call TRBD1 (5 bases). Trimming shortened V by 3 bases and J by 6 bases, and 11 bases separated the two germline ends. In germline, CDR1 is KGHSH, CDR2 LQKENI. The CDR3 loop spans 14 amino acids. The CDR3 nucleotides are TGTGCCAGCTCACCGAAGCAGGGTGATGAAAAACTGTTTTTT. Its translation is CASSPKQGDEKLFF.

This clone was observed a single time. The CDR3 sequence: CASSPGVNQPQHF. In DNA, the CDR3 is TGTGCCAGCAGCCCCGGTGTCAATCAGCCCCAGCATTTT. V is TRBV13 and J is TRBJ1-5; D unresolved. Germline CDR1 reads PRHDT; CDR2 reads FYEKMQ (reference sequence). Trimming left V 5 bases short and J 3 bases short, with 8 bases between. The CDR3 runs 13 residues.

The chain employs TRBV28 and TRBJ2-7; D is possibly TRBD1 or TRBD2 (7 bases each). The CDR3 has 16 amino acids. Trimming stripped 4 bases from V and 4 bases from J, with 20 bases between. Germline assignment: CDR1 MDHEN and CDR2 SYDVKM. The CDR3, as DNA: TGTGCCAGCAGTTGGACGTCCAGCGGGACAGTTTACGAGCAGTACTTC. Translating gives CASSWTSSGTVYEQYF.

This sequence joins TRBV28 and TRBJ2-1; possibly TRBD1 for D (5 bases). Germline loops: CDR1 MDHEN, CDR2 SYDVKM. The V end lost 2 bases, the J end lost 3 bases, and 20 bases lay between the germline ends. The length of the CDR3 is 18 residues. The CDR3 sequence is CASSLNPRQGLFYNEQFF. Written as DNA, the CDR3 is TGTGCCAGCAGTTTAAACCCACGGCAGGGCCTATTCTACAATGAGCAGTTCTTC.

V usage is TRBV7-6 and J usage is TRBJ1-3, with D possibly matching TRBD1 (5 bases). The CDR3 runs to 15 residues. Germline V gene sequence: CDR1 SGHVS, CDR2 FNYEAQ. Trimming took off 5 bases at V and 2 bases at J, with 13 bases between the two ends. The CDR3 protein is CASSPTPGTGNTIYF. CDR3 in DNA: TGTGCCAGCAGCCCCACCCCAGGGACTGGAAACACCATATATTTT.

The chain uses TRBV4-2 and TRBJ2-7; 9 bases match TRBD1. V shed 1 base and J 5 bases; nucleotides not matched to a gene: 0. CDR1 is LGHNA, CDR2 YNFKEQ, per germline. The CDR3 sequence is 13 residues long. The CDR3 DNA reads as TGTGCCAGCAGCCAAGGGGACAGGGACGAGCAGTACTTC. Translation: CASSQGDRDEQYF.

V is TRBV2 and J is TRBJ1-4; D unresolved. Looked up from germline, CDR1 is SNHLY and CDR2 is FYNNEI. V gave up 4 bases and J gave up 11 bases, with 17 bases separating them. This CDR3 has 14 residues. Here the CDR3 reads CASSAGPGSKKLFF. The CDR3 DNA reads TGTGCCAGCAGTGCCGGACCGGGAAGCAAGAAACTGTTTTTT.

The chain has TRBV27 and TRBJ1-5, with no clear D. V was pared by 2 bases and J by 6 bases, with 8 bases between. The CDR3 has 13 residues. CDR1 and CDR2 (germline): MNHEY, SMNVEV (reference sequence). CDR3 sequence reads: CASSLIGVQPQHF. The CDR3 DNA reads TGTGCCAGCAGTTTAATAGGTGTTCAGCCCCAGCATTTT.

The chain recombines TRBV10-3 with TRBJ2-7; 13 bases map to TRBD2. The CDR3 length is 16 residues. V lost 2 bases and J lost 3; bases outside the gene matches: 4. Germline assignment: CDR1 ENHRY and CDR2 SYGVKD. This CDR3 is CAISEAGTSGVYEQYF. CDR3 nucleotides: TGTGCCATCAGTGAGGCAGGGACTAGCGGGGTCTACGAGCAGTACTTC.

The CDR3 nucleotides read TGTGCCAGCAGCTTGGCCGTTGTGGGAGAGAACACTGAAGCTTTCTTT. This translates into CASSLAVVGENTEAFF. The chain is built from TRBV5-5 and TRBJ1-1; D unclear. CDR1 is SGHKS and CDR2 is YYEKEE in the germline V gene (reference sequence). Trimming cost V 0 bases and J 1 base, with 13 bases left between them. The length of the CDR3 is 16 residues.

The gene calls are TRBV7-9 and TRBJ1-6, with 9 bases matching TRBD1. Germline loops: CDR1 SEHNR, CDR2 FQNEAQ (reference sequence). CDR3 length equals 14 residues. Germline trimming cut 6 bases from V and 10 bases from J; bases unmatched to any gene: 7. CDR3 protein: CASSVGQGGSPLHF. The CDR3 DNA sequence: TGTGCCAGCAGTGTGGGACAGGGAGGCTCACCCCTCCACTTT.

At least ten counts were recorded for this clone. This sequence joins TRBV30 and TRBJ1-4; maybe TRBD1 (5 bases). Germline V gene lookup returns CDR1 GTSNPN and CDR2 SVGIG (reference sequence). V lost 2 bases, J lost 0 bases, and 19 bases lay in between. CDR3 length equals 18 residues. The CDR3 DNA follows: TGTGCCTGGAGTAGCTACAAAGGGGACCTTGCAACTAATGAAAAACTGTTTTTT. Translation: CAWSSYKGDLATNEKLFF. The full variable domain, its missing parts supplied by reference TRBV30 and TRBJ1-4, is SQTIHQWPATLVQPVGSPLSLECTVEGTSNPNLYWYRQAAGRGLQLLFYSVGIGQISSEVPQNLSASRPQDRQFILSSKKLLLSDSGFYLCAWSSYKGDLATNEKLFFGSGTQLSVL.

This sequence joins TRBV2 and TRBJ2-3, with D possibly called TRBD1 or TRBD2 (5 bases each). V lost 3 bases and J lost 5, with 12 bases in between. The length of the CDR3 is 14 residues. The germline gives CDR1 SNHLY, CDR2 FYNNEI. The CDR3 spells CASSETGTGDTQYF. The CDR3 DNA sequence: TGTGCCAGCAGTGAGACGGGGACGGGAGATACGCAGTATTTT.

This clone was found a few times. CDR3 sequence (DNA): TGCGCCAGCAGCCCCGGTGAGGGGGCCTCTAATGAAAAACTGTTTTTT. This translates into CASSPGEGASNEKLFF. The chain is built from TRBV4-1 and TRBJ1-4, with 7 bases identical to TRBD1. This CDR3 has 16 amino acids. The J segment lost 3 bases and the V segment lost 4 bases, leaving 8 bases of the junction unmatched. Germline V lookup: CDR1 MGHRA, CDR2 YSYEKL.